The 8 T cell receptor beta chains below all came from one sample that was sequenced in a study of blood T cell repertoires in COVID-19. Only in-frame clones appear in the TCRdb table, and some are missing; sequencing was by immunoSEQ multiplex PCR. The sample carries hundreds of thousands of clones, roughly 88% recorded once. What was sequenced was PBMCs or T cells enriched from blood (not recorded which). The receptor set was obtained from a woman in her twenties or thirties who had recovered from COVID-19.

The chain combines TRBV6-5 with TRBJ1-2, with D unresolved. CDR3 size: 15 residues. V was clipped by 1 base and J by 2 bases, with 11 bases between them. Germline values: CDR1 MNHEY, CDR2 SVGAGI. CDR3 in amino acids: CASSYFKGANYGYTF. CDR3 in DNA: TGTGCCAGCAGTTACTTCAAGGGAGCGAACTATGGCTACACCTTC.

V gene TRBV18 combines with J gene TRBJ1-5; 8 bases fit TRBD1. This CDR3 spans 15 amino acids. Losses at the gene ends were 6 bases for V and 2 bases for J; bases not matched to a gene: 6. Germline V gene sequence: CDR1 KGHSH, CDR2 LQKENI. In DNA form, the CDR3 reads TGTGCCAGCTCGCGCTACAGGGGGGGCAATCAGCCCCAGCATTTT. Its protein product is CASSRYRGGNQPQHF.

The V gene is TRBV28, the J gene TRBJ1-5; tentative D call: TRBD1 (6 bases). The length of the CDR3 is 14 residues. The germline gives CDR1 MDHEN, CDR2 SYDVKM. V lost 10 bases to trimming and J lost 1 base, with 14 bases between them. DNA of the CDR3: TGTGCCACCGAGGGACACCGAAGCAATCAGCCCCAGCATTTT. This encodes CATEGHRSNQPQHF.

The table lists this clone with a count of one. This chain links TRBV4-1 with TRBJ2-7; TRBD1 matches 8 bases. Trimming cost V 4 bases and J 4 bases; bases outside gene matches: 9. CDR1 is MGHRA, CDR2 YSYEKL, per germline. This CDR3 spans 15 amino acids. CDR3 nucleotide sequence: TGCGCCAGCAGCCTCCTCCCAGGGGGCAGGTACGAGCAGTACTTC. Protein product: CASSLLPGGRYEQYF.

The gene calls are TRBV11-1 and TRBJ2-3; D possibly corresponds to TRBD2 (5 bases). Germline CDR1 reads SGHAT; CDR2 reads FQDESV (reference sequence). V was cut by 4 bases and J by 5 bases, with 10 bases left in between. The CDR3 extends over 13 amino acids. The CDR3 here is CASSSREGDTQYF. CDR3 nucleotide sequence: TGTGCCAGCAGCTCCCGGGAAGGAGATACGCAGTATTTT.

This rearrangement joins TRBV30 to TRBJ2-1; the match to TRBD1 covers 7 bases. Germline CDR1 GTSNPN, CDR2 SVGIG (reference sequence). This CDR3 spans 12 amino acids. V was clipped by 4 bases and J by 8 bases; unmatched bases: 5. The CDR3 here is CAWNEGAYEQFF. Written as DNA, the CDR3 is TGTGCCTGGAATGAGGGGGCATATGAGCAGTTCTTC.

This clone appeared once. This chain links TRBV29-1 with TRBJ2-1, with a possible D match to TRBD1 (6 bases). The CDR3 has 13 amino acids. The V end was cut by 4 bases, the J end by 3 bases, with 10 bases between. Germline V gene lookup returns CDR1 SQVTM and CDR2 ANQGSEA. DNA for the CDR3: TGCAGCGTTGGACAGGACCTCTACAATGAGCAGTTCTTC. Amino acids: CSVGQDLYNEQFF.

The chain has TRBV5-1 and TRBJ2-1; D is perhaps TRBD2 (5 bases). Germline loops: CDR1 SGHRS, CDR2 YFSETQ. V lost 2 bases, J lost 9 bases, and 18 bases lay in between. This CDR3 contains 15 residues. In DNA, the CDR3 is TGCGCCAGCAGCTTTCCGGGGTTACCTGGTGGTGAGCAGTTCTTC. Its protein is CASSFPGLPGGEQFF.